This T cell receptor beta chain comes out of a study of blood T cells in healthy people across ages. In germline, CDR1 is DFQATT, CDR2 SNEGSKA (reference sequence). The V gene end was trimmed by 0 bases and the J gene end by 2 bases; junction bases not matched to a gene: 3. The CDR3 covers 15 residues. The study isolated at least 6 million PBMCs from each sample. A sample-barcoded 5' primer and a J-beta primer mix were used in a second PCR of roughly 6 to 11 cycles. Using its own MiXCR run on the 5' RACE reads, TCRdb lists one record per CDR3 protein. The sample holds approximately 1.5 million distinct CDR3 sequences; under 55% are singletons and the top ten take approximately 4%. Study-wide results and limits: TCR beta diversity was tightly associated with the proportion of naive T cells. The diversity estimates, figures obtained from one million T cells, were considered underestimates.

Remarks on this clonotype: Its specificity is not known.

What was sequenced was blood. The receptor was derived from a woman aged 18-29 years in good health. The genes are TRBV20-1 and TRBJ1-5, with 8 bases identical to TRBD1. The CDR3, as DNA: TGCAGTGCTAGAGATGACAGGGGAGGCAATCAGCCCCAGCATTTT. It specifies CSARDDRGGNQPQHF.